The present TCR beta chain was sequenced within a study of blood T cell repertoires in COVID-19. Study-level information: Samples representing acute and convalescent COVID-19 were sourced from the United States, Italy and Spain. The analysed material was cDNA or gDNA that came from T cells, B-cell-depleted T cells, or PBMCs.

Patients at the Seattle site were enrolled during active infection and followed longitudinally. In the original analysis: Estimation of nucleated cell counts relied on the amplification of reference gene primers. Using immunoSEQ multiplex PCR, the repertoire was profiled, and TCRdb retains in-frame clones only, with some absent. Clone size and V and J calls were adopted from that table, with D and trimming inferred from the DNA. The sample shows 150,000 or so clones, 83% of them seen only once. V gave up 3 bases and J gave up 7 bases, with 9 bases separating them. This CDR3 is built from 12 residues. Germline V gene data show CDR1 as SEHNR and CDR2 as FQNEAQ (reference sequence).

J is TRBJ1-1 and V is TRBV7-9, with D unresolved. The sequenced material came from peripheral blood. The sequence was collected from a woman in her sixties or seventies with COVID-19, enrolled during active disease. The CDR3 sequence: CASSFQVVEAFF. The CDR3 DNA sequence: TGTGCCAGCAGCTTCCAGGTCGTTGAAGCTTTCTTT.